This T cell receptor (beta chain) derives from a study of molecular identifiers for immune sequencing clone quantification. The CDR3 is made up of 14 amino acids. Trimming removed 6 bases at V and 8 bases at J, with 19 bases between. CDR1 and CDR2 (germline): MGHRA, YSYEKL. TCRdb re-called the PCR reads through MiXCR, storing one row per CDR3 protein. The sample comprises under 350,000 distinct CDR3 sequences, roughly 24% of which are singletons, and about 0.74% rests with the top ten. Source material: naive CD8+ T cells from blood, with Jurkat cell RNA spiked in. As to subset: FACS-sorted CD8+CD4-CCR7+CD45RA+ naive T cells. The receptor was isolated from a human donor in good health. Some libraries in this study had Jurkat cell RNA spiked in. V usage is TRBV4-1 and J usage is TRBJ1-1, with D maybe TRBD1 (5 bases). The CDR3 is CASSQPGFEAEAFF. CDR3 DNA sequence: TGCGCCAGCAGTCAACCAGGGTTCGAAGCCGAAGCTTTCTTT.